The entry below gives a single T cell receptor (beta chain) sequence along with its context. The antigen it recognizes is unknown. Base quality data are lacking; no much larger clone is found one base away. This entry is derived from a study of blood T cell repertoires in COVID-19 (TCRdb year 2020). Regarding the research as a whole: Samples covering the acute and convalescent phases of COVID-19 were provided by collaborators in the United States, Italy and Spain. The material from the prospective study consisted of cDNA or gDNA derived from T cells, B-cell-depleted T cells, or PBMCs. Subjects who had been exposed to COVID-19, were actively infected with it, or had recovered from it provided the deeply sampled blood TCRbeta repertoires that made up the dataset. The repertoires were released in a freely available public database meant as a resource for research on the immune response to SARS-CoV-2. Samples were obtained from the ongoing ImmuneRACE study (first 160 participants) and from 1,200 or so subjects provided by 6 global collaborators. Nearly every sample came with metadata listing a de-identified subject ID, COVID-19 status, age in years and sex. HLA class I and class II types, where available, came from metadata supplied by the sample provider rather than from assay-based typing. The study at large found these results: The quantity of clinical and demographic metadata differed by source and by participant and was supplied without curation.

Its CDR3 holds 13 amino acids, cysteine through phenylalanine. The read is trimmed to its CDR3 DNA, 39 bases read in frame from base 1. The junction shows trimming of 4 bases on V and 2 bases on J, plus 8 bases between the germline ends. The germline V gene (reference sequence) supplies CDR1 SGHAT and CDR2 FQDESV. Participants in the prospective study were enrolled through a virtual design, were aged about 18 to 90 years, and lived in roughly 24 United States geographic areas. In the prospective study, participants were assigned to cohorts based on the clinical history participants reported in a screening survey and a study questionnaire. Exposed participants had been in contact with someone with a PCR-confirmed or clinician-diagnosed COVID-19 case within 2 weeks of study entry. Mobile phlebotomists in the prospective study collected whole blood, serum and a nasopharyngeal or oropharyngeal swab from every participant. Participants in the prospective study had the option to provide additional blood draws and questionnaires over a roughly 2-month period. Before DNA extraction, blood samples from the prospective study were shipped at room temperature or frozen.

TCRbeta CDR3 regions were amplified from genomic DNA by means of the immunoSEQ Assay, a bias-controlled multiplex PCR. Processing in the source paper ran as follows. The number of nucleated cells in each sample was estimated by amplification of reference gene primers within the assay. To quantify the absolute abundance of each unique TCRbeta CDR3 rearrangement, sequence reads were collapsed and filtered. For each sample, productive Simpson clonality was calculated as the square root of Simpson's diversity index over productive rearrangements. In TCRdb, the immuneACCESS table is reduced to in-frame sequences with V and J assigned. These tables do not hold every clone; where another copy was compared, an unresolved V gene accounts for under half, and the others remain unexplained. V and J calls and clone size are copied from that table; D and trimming were computed from the DNA. This sample is represented by 220,000 or so clones; around 89% of them were singletons. The ten largest clonotypes hold around 15% of the sample.

The clonotype was recovered from a man aged 30 to 39 who had been exposed to COVID-19. The chain uses TRBV11-1 and TRBJ1-2, and possibly TRBD1, on 6 matching bases. Sequenced material: PBMCs or T cells enriched from blood (not recorded which). The CDR3 protein is CASSSGQNYGYTF. The DNA sequence reads TGTGCCAGCAGCTCTGGACAGAACTATGGCTACACCTTC. The variable domain in full, with residues beyond the CDR3 obtained from the reference TRBV11-1 and TRBJ1-2 genes, is EAEVAQSPRYKITEKSQAVAFWCDPISGHATLYWYRQILGQGPELLVQFQDESVVDDSQLPKDRFSAERLKGVDSTLKIQPAELGDSAMYLCASSSGQNYGYTFGSGTRLTVV.